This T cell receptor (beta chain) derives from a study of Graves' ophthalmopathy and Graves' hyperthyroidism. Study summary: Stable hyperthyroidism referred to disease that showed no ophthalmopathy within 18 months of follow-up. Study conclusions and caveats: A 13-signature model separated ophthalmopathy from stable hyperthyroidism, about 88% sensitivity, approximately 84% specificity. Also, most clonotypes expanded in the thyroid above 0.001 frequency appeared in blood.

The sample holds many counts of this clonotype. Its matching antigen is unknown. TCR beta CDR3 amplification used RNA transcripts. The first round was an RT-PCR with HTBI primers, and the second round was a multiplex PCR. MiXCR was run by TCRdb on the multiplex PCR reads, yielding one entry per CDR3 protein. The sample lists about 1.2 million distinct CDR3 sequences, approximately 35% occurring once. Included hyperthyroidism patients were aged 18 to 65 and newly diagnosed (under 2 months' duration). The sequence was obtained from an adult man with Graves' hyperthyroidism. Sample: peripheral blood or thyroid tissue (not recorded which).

The DNA for the CDR3 is TGTGCCAGCAGCTGGGGCCTCTCCTACGAGCAGTACTTC. Translated: CASSWGLSYEQYF. The V call is TRBV5-4, the J call TRBJ2-7; tentative D call: TRBD1 (5 bases). In germline, CDR1 is SGHNT, CDR2 YYREEE (reference sequence). The CDR3 has 13 residues. The V gene lost 3 bases and the J gene lost 0 bases, with 7 bases spanning the gap.